This T cell receptor beta chain is from a study of cytomegalovirus exposure and HLA in healthy donors. Study-level results: In a later analysis, an Asian-associated ancestry cluster reportedly showed fewer N-insertions than the approximately 700-donor mean. DRB1 had the most TCR associations and HLA-C the fewest, a later analysis found, with rates varying by HLA locus. As a later analysis showed, a missense DCLRE1C variant was linked to trimming of TCR beta V- and J-genes.

Germline V gene lookup returns CDR1 KGHSH and CDR2 LQKENI. V was pared by 0 bases and J by 2 bases, with 4 bases of the junction left unmatched. CDR3 length: 17 residues. PCR was performed using 60 Vbeta and 13 Jbeta primers. Some clones are missing from TCRdb's copy, which holds only in-frame ones; the method was immunoSEQ multiplex PCR. This table holds around 200,000 clones, about 74% found once. A word on this clone: Its cognate antigen is unknown.

The rearrangement links TRBV18 to TRBJ2-2; 9 bases are shared with TRBD2. The source of this sequence is a man aged 35-49 years in good health and CMV-seronegative. The material sequenced was PBMCs. CDR3 region: CASSPPSGGPNTGELFF. For the CDR3, the DNA is TGTGCCAGCTCACCACCTAGCGGGGGACCAAACACCGGGGAGCTGTTTTTT.